This T cell receptor (beta chain) was captured by sequencing in a study of T cells in localized non-small cell lung cancer. Germline loops: CDR1 SEHNR, CDR2 FQNEAQ (reference sequence). The CDR3 covers 13 residues. The V end lost 5 bases, the J end lost 3 bases, and 11 bases lay between the germline ends. General study points: In adjacent lung appeared a median approximately 61 of the top 100 tumor clones. Because researchers sequenced only one region of the tumor, heterogeneity is still possible.

In the case of this clone: Its specificity is unknown.

Sequenced by immunoSEQ multiplex PCR; TCRdb stores in-frame clones only, minus some. Here the sample spans 100,000 to 150,000 clones, 80% to 90% being singletons. The sequenced sample was peripheral blood, obtained before any cancer treatment. The J gene is TRBJ2-7, the V gene TRBV7-9, with a possible D match to TRBD2 (5 bases). This clonotype originated in a female donor of 60 years or more with stage I lung adenocarcinoma. The CDR3, as DNA: TGTGCCAGCAGCCCCCCTAGCCTCTACGAGCAGTACTTC. It encodes CASSPPSLYEQYF.